This T cell receptor beta chain was retrieved from a study of blood T cell repertoires in COVID-19. The wider study: Specimens from acute and convalescent COVID-19 originated in the United States, Italy and Spain.

Authors' data handling: Estimates of nucleated cell counts were drawn from the amplification of reference gene primers. Assay: immunoSEQ multiplex PCR; the TCRdb copy retains only in-frame clones and omits some. Clone size and V and J calls were adopted from that table, with D and trimming inferred from the DNA. Here the sample spans under 500,000 clones, 87% being singletons. Those enrolled, adults aged 18 to 89 years, came from 20 to 25 US areas. Donors were grouped by their self-reported clinical history. This TCR was recovered from a woman under 30 with acute COVID-19. Sequenced: PBMCs or T cells enriched from blood (not recorded which).

CDR3 sequence (DNA): TGTGCCAGCAGCTGGTCGCGGGGGGCGCTGAGTGCCACCGGGGAGCTGTTTTTT. This encodes CASSWSRGALSATGELFF. V gene TRBV5-4 combines with J gene TRBJ2-2, with 8 positions matching TRBD2. V trimming: 3 bases; J trimming: 4 bases; junction bases outside the gene matches: 14. The length of the CDR3 is 18 residues. In germline, CDR1 is SGHNT, CDR2 YYREEE (reference sequence). The full variable domain, with the rest looked up from reference TRBV5-4 and TRBJ2-2, is ETGVTQSPTHLIKTRGQQVTLRCSSQSGHNTVSWYQQALGQGPQFIFQYYREEENGRGNFPPRFSGLQFPNYSSELNVNALELDDSALYLCASSWSRGALSATGELFFGEGSRLTVL.